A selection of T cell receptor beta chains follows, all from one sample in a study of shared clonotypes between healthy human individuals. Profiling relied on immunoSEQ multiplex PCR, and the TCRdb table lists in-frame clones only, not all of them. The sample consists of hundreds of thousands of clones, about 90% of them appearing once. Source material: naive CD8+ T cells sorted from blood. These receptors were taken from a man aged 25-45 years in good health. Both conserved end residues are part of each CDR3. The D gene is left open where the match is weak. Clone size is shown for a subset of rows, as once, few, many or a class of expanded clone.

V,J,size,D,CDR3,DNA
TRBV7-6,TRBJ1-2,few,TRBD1,CASSRNRDRYGYTF,TGTGCCAGCAGCCGGAACCGGGACAGATATGGCTACACCTTC
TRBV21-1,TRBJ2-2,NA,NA,CASSKRGLAAGELFF,TGTGCCAGCAGCAAAAGGGGACTAGCGGCCGGGGAGCTGTTTTTT
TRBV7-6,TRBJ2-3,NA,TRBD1,CASSMGTAKGVNTQYF,TGTGCCAGCAGCATGGGGACAGCTAAAGGGGTTAATACGCAGTATTTT
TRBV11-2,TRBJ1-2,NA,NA,CASSATLEAPRYGYTF,TGTGCCAGCAGCGCCACGTTAGAGGCGCCTCGTTATGGCTACACCTTC
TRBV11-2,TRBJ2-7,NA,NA,CASGAASSYEQYF,TGTGCCAGCGGCGCGGCATCCTCCTACGAGCAGTACTTC
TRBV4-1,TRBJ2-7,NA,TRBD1,CASSQVTGEPYEQYF,TGCGCCAGCAGCCAAGTGACAGGGGAACCCTACGAGCAGTACTTC
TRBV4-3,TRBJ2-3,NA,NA,CASSQQPHVQGVPTSTDTQYF,TGCGCCAGCAGCCAACAACCCCATGTTCAGGGCGTACCGACTAGCACAGATACGCAGTATTTT
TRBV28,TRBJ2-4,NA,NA,CASSSQGEVNIQYF,TGTGCCAGCAGTTCCCAGGGGGAGGTCAACATTCAGTACTTC
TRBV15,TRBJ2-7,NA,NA,CATSRDLSYEQYF,TGTGCCACCAGCCGGGACCTCAGTTACGAGCAGTACTTC
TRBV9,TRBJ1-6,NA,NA,CASDPWGGGSPLHF,TGTGCCAGCGACCCCTGGGGTGGTGGGTCACCCCTCCACTTT
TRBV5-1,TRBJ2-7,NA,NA,CASSHHGISYEQYF,TGCGCCAGCAGCCACCACGGGATCTCCTACGAGCAGTACTTC
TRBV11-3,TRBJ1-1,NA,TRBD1,CASSLDGTGPMNTEAFF,TGTGCCAGCAGCTTAGACGGGACAGGGCCCATGAACACTGAAGCTTTCTTT
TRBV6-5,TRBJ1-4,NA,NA,CASSYSPNEKLFF,TGTGCCAGCAGTTACTCCCCTAATGAAAAACTGTTTTTT
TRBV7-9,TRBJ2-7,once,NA,CASSARDIYEQYF,TGTGCCAGCAGCGCCCGGGACATCTACGAGCAGTACTTC
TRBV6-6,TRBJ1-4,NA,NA,CASRRIGPRNEKLFF,TGTGCCAGCAGACGAATTGGACCCCGGAATGAAAAACTGTTTTTT
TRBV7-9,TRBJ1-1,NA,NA,CASRGDTEAFF,TGTGCCAGCCGGGGAGACACTGAAGCTTTCTTT
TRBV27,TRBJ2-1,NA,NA,CASSPGNEQFF,TGTGCCAGCAGTCCGGGTAATGAGCAGTTCTTC
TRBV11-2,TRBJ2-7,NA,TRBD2,CASSNRLAGTYEQYF,TGTGCCAGCAGCAACAGACTAGCGGGGACCTACGAGCAGTACTTC
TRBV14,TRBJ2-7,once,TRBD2,CASSPESGSGPYEQYF,TGTGCCAGCAGCCCGGAAAGCGGGAGTGGCCCCTACGAGCAGTACTTC
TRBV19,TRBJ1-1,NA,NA,CASSIWEKAFF,TGTGCCAGTAGTATTTGGGAGAAAGCTTTCTTT
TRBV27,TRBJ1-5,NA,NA,CASSLGGTPNQPQHF,TGTGCCAGCAGTTTGGGGGGGACCCCGAATCAGCCCCAGCATTTT
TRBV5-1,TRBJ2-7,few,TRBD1,CASSFGQDYEQYF,TGCGCCAGCAGCTTTGGACAGGACTACGAGCAGTACTTC
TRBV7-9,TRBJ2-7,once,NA,CASSPPDGYEQYF,TGTGCCAGCAGCCCACCGGACGGATACGAGCAGTACTTC
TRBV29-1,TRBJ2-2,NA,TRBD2,CSVGGTSGSGDTGELFF,TGCAGCGTGGGGGGGACTAGCGGGAGCGGAGACACCGGGGAGCTGTTTTTT
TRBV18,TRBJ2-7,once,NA,CASSPTWGSYEQYF,TGTGCCAGCTCACCGACATGGGGCAGCTACGAGCAGTACTTC
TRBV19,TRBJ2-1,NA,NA,CASSRPRVFISNEQFF,TGTGCCAGTAGTAGACCACGTGTTTTCATTTCCAATGAGCAGTTCTTC
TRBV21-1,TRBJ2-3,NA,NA,CASSKGGGGRAPPDTQYF,TGTGCCAGCAGCAAAGGGGGCGGCGGGAGGGCACCACCAGATACGCAGTATTTT
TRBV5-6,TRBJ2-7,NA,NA,CASSSGGTPYEQYF,TGTGCCAGCAGCTCCGGCGGGACCCCCTACGAGCAGTACTTC
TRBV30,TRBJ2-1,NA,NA,CAWSGGHSSYNEQFF,TGTGCCTGGAGTGGGGGTCATTCCAGCTACAATGAGCAGTTCTTC
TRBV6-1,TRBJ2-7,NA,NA,CASRGGASLYEQYF,TGTGCCAGCAGAGGGGGGGCTTCCCTCTACGAGCAGTACTTC
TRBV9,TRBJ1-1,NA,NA,CASSSPHRTEAFF,TGTGCCAGCAGCTCCCCCCACCGCACTGAAGCTTTCTTT
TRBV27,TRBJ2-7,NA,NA,CASSPIGGGSSYEQYF,TGTGCCAGCAGTCCAATCGGCGGGGGCAGCTCCTACGAGCAGTACTTC
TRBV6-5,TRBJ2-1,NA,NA,CASSERAYNEQFF,TGTGCCAGCAGTGAAAGGGCGTACAATGAGCAGTTCTTC
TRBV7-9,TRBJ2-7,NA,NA,CASAWTVGGLEQYF,TGTGCCAGCGCGTGGACGGTCGGGGGACTCGAGCAGTACTTC
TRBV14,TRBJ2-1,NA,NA,CASSQKRQKWFF,TGTGCCAGCAGCCAAAAAAGACAGAAGTGGTTCTTC
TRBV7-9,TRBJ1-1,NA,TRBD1,CASSSTPGQGLVEAFF,TGTGCCAGCAGCTCGACTCCGGGACAGGGGCTCGTTGAAGCTTTCTTT
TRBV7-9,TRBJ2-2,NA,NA,CASSQGGTYTGELFF,TGTGCCAGCAGCCAAGGGGGAACCTACACCGGGGAGCTGTTTTTT
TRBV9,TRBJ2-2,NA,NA,CASSVASETANTGELFF,TGTGCCAGCAGCGTTGCGTCCGAGACAGCGAACACCGGGGAGCTGTTTTTT
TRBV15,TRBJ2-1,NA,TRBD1,CATRRDRGAYNEQFF,TGTGCCACCAGGAGGGACAGGGGGGCCTACAATGAGCAGTTCTTC
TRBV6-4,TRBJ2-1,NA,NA,CASSPGGGNSYNEQFF,TGTGCCAGCAGCCCTGGGGGCGGGAACTCCTACAATGAGCAGTTCTTC
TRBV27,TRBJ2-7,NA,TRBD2,CASSFGRVEKSYEQYF,TGTGCCAGCAGTTTTGGGAGGGTTGAGAAATCCTACGAGCAGTACTTC
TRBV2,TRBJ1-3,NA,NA,CASSEFIPFSIGNTIYF,TGTGCCAGCAGTGAATTTATCCCATTCAGCATTGGAAACACCATATATTTT
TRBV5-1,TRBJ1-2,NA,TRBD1,CASSWSPGQNVGYTF,TGCGCCAGCAGCTGGTCCCCGGGACAGAATGTTGGCTACACCTTC
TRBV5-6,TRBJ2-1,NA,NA,CASSLNGESSYNEQFF,TGTGCCAGCAGCTTAAACGGGGAAAGCTCCTACAATGAGCAGTTCTTC
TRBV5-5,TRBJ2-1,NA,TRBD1,CASSKGQVKGEYNEQFF,TGTGCCAGCAGCAAAGGACAGGTCAAAGGGGAGTACAATGAGCAGTTCTTC
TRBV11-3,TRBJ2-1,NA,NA,CASSLYKNNEQFF,TGTGCCAGCAGCTTATACAAGAACAATGAGCAGTTCTTC